The 3 T cell receptor beta chains below all came from one sample that was sequenced in a study of CD8 T cells in Susac syndrome. It was with random hexamers that roughly 0.45 to 1 ug RNA was reverse transcribed. TCRdb recomputed calls from the immunoSEQ multiplex PCR reads with MiXCR, one row per CDR3 protein. The sample holds some 110,000 distinct CDR3 sequences, around 92% seen once. Material: CD4+ T cells from PBMCs. These receptors originate from a human donor with multiple sclerosis.

This clonotype showed up just once. The chain employs TRBV27 and TRBJ1-2; perhaps TRBD1 as D (5 bases). Germline V gene sequence: CDR1 MNHEY, CDR2 SMNVEV (reference sequence). Trimming stripped 5 bases from V and 4 bases from J, with 14 bases between. The CDR3 spans 14 residues. CDR3 nucleotide sequence: TGTGCCAGCAGTACACCGGGACCCTTCTATGGCTACACCTTC. Its translation: CASSTPGPFYGYTF.

CDR3 sequence reads: CASSLVGPDEQYF. Written as DNA, the CDR3 is TGTGCCAGCAGCTTAGTTGGCCCCGACGAGCAGTACTTC. The chain combines TRBV7-9 with TRBJ2-7, with D hard to call. The CDR3 is 13 amino acids. V shed 1 base and J shed 5 bases, with 9 bases lying between them. The germline CDR1 and CDR2 sequences are SEHNR and FQNEAQ (reference sequence).

The V call is TRBV2, the J call TRBJ2-3; 10 nucleotides line up with TRBD2. The CDR3 length is 16 residues. J was trimmed by 2 bases and V by 3 bases; bases with no gene match: 5. The germline V gene has CDR1 SNHLY and CDR2 FYNNEI. CDR3 region: CASSELAGGSTDTQYF. The DNA for the CDR3 is TGTGCCAGCAGTGAGTTAGCGGGGGGATCCACAGATACGCAGTATTTT.